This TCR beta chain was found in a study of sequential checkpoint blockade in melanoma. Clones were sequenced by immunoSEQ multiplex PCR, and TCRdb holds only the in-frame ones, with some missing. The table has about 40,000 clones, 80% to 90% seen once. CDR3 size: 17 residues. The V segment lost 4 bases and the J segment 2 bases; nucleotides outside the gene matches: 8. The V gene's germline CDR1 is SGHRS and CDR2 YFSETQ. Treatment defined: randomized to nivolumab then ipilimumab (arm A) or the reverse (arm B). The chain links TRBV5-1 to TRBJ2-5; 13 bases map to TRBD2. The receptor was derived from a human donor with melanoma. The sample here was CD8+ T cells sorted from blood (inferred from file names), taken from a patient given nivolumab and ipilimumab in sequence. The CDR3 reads CASSLGLAGELQETQYF. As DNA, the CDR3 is TGCGCCAGCAGCCTCGGACTAGCGGGAGAGCTTCAAGAGACCCAGTACTTC.